Reported below is one T cell receptor (beta chain). The same CDR3 can be traced to other DNA sequences in this sample. The data stem from a study of blood T cell repertoires in COVID-19. Turning to the study itself: There were acute and convalescent COVID-19 samples, and they came from the United States, Italy and Spain. T cells, B-cell-depleted T cells, or PBMCs provided the cDNA or gDNA that served as material.

Original data processing: How many nucleated cells were present was estimated from reference gene primer amplification. Profiled with immunoSEQ multiplex PCR; TCRdb holds only in-frame clones, not every one. The V and J calls and clone size come from that table; D and trimming were worked out from the DNA. This table has hundreds of thousands of clones, roughly 89% appearing once. The CDR3 has 15 amino acids. Germline-derived CDR1 and CDR2 are SGHRS and YFSETQ. The ends lost 2 bases at V and 4 bases at J; junction bases unmatched: 8. Material for sequencing was peripheral blood. This sequence joins TRBV5-1 and TRBJ1-2; TRBD1 matches 7 bases. This TCR was recovered from a woman aged 30 to 39 with active or convalescent COVID-19. The CDR3 nucleotides are TGCGCCAGCAGCTTTGGAGCAGGGGGAGGCTATGGCTACACCTTC. It yields the protein CASSFGAGGGYGYTF. The full variable domain, completed using reference TRBV5-1 and TRBJ1-2, is KAGVTQTPRYLIKTRGQQVTLSCSPISGHRSVSWYQQTPGQGLQFLFEYFSETQRNKGNFPGRFSGRQFSNSRSEMNVSTLELGDSALYLCASSFGAGGGYGYTFGSGTRLTVV.